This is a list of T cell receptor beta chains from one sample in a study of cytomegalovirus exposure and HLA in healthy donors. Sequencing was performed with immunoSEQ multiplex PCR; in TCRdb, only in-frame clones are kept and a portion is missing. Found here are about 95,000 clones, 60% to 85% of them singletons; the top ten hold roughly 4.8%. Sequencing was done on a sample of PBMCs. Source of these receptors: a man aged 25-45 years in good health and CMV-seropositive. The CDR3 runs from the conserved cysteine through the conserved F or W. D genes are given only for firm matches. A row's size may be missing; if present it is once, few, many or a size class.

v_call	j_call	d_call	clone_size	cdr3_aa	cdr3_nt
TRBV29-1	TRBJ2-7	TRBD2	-	CSVEGAGAETYEQYF	TGCAGCGTTGAGGGAGCGGGAGCCGAGACCTACGAGCAGTACTTC
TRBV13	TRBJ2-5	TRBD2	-	CASSGRLAGGGETQYF	TGTGCCAGCAGCGGCAGACTAGCGGGAGGAGGGGAGACCCAGTACTTC
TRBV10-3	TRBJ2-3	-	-	CAISGEMTDTQYF	TGTGCCATCAGTGGGGAGATGACAGATACGCAGTATTTT
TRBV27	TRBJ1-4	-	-	CASSRERFNEKLFF	TGTGCCAGCAGTCGAGAGCGATTTAATGAAAAACTGTTTTTT
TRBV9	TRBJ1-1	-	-	CASSPGGGGHTEAFF	TGTGCCAGCAGCCCGGGGGGGGGCGGACACACTGAAGCTTTCTTT
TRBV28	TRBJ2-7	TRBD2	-	CASSLYGTSGSSYEQYF	TGTGCCAGCAGTTTATATGGGACTAGCGGGTCCTCCTACGAGCAGTACTTC
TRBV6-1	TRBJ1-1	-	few	CASSITDGGATEAFF	TGTGCCAGCAGTATAACGGACGGGGGGGCCACTGAAGCTTTCTTT
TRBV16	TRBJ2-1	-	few	CASSQFSVNEQFF	TGTGCCAGCAGCCAATTCTCGGTGAATGAGCAGTTCTTC
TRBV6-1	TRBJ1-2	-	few	CASSELGQNYGYTF	TGTGCCAGCAGTGAACTTGGGCAAAACTATGGCTACACCTTC
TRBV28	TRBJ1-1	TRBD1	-	CASILGGQGGAFF	TGTGCCAGCATTCTTGGGGGACAGGGGGGAGCTTTCTTT
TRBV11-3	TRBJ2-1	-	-	CASSLRGRNEQFF	TGTGCCAGCAGCTTGCGGGGAAGGAATGAGCAGTTCTTC
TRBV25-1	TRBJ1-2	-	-	CASRQGGGYTF	TGTGCCAGCAGGCAAGGGGGTGGCTACACCTTC
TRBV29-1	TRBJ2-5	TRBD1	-	CSVDEGQGAPETQYF	TGCAGCGTGGACGAGGGGCAGGGGGCTCCAGAGACCCAGTACTTC
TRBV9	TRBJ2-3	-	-	CASSARDTQYF	TGTGCCAGCAGCGCGCGGGATACGCAGTATTTT
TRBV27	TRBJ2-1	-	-	CASSERDNEQFF	TGTGCCAGTTCGGAGCGGGACAATGAGCAGTTCTTC
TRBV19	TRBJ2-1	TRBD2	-	CASSGGRADEQFF	TGTGCCAGTAGTGGCGGGAGGGCGGATGAGCAGTTCTTC
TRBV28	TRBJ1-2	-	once	CASSFRLSGNYGYTF	TGTGCCAGCAGTTTCCGGCTTAGCGGTAACTATGGCTACACCTTC
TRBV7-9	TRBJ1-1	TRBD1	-	CASSPWDRVYTEAFF	TGTGCCAGCAGCCCCTGGGACAGGGTCTACACTGAAGCTTTCTTT
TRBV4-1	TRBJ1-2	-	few	CASSQATEYGYTF	TGCGCCAGCAGCCAAGCCACAGAGTATGGCTACACCTTC
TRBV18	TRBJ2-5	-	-	CASSPGTLERETQYF	TGTGCCAGCTCACCAGGGACACTAGAACGCGAGACCCAGTACTTC
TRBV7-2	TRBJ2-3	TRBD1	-	CASSLDRGGTDTQYF	TGTGCCAGCAGCCTTGACAGGGGTGGCACAGATACGCAGTATTTT
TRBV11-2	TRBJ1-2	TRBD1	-	CASSLVGTGGYGYTF	TGTGCCAGCAGCTTAGTGGGGACAGGGGGCTATGGCTACACCTTC
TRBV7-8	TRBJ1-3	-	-	CASSLNVVGGAGNTIYF	TGTGCCAGCAGCTTAAATGTTGTAGGGGGAGCGGGAAACACCATATATTTT